These T cell receptor beta chains were read from a single sample in a study of graft-versus-host responses after intestinal transplantation. Antigens for these TCRs are unknown. Repertoires were generated with immunoSEQ multiplex PCR, while TCRdb's copy carries only in-frame clones and drops some. The table records around 100,000 clones, roughly nine tenths of them present only once. The sample in question was unstimulated CD4+ T cells sorted from spleen or lymph node cells, obtained before transplant. These receptors all come from a human donor who was the organ donor for an intestinal transplant. CDR3s include the opening cysteine and the closing phenylalanine or tryptophan. D genes are given only for firm matches. Part of the rows lack a size; the others show once, few, many or a class for expanded clones.

TRBJ2-3,TRBV6-1,-,TRBD1,TGTGCCAGCAGACCACAGGGGCTAAGCACAGATACGCAGTATTTT,CASRPQGLSTDTQYF
TRBJ1-6,TRBV5-1,-,TRBD1,TGCGCCAGCAGCTCAGGGGGCTCCTATAATTCACCCCTCCACTTT,CASSSGGSYNSPLHF
TRBJ1-5,TRBV6-6,-,TRBD1,TGTGCCAGCAGCTCTGGACAGGGCAATCAGCCCCAGCATTTT,CASSSGQGNQPQHF
TRBJ2-7,TRBV6-1,-,TRBD2,TGTGCCCTCTCGAGTCGTGGCGGGAGGTCCTACGAGCAGTACTTC,CALSSRGGRSYEQYF
TRBJ2-7,TRBV7-2,-,TRBD2,TGTGCCAGCAGCCTAGCGGGGGGCGCCTACGAGCAGTACTTC,CASSLAGGAYEQYF
TRBJ2-6,TRBV25-1,-,TRBD2,TGTGCCAGCAGTAGGTGGGTCGGGGGGGCCGCTGGGGCCAACGTCCTGACTTTC,CASSRWVGGAAGANVLTF
TRBJ1-1,TRBV5-6,-,-,TGTGCCAGCAGCACTACCCACTTTCGCGCAACTGAAGCTTTCTTT,CASSTTHFRATEAFF
TRBJ1-2,TRBV6-1,-,-,TGTGCCAGCAGTGGAGATAGGACAGTTAACTATGGCTACACCTTC,CASSGDRTVNYGYTF
TRBJ1-3,TRBV6-1,-,TRBD1,TGTGCCAGCAGTGACTGGGACAGGGTGAACACCATATATTTT,CASSDWDRVNTIYF
TRBJ1-2,TRBV30,once,-,TGTGCCTGGAATAGTGGGGGCTATGGCTACACCTTC,CAWNSGGYGYTF
TRBJ2-3,TRBV7-3,-,TRBD2,TGTGCCAGCAGCTTAGGTCGGGGGGCAGATACGCAGTATTTT,CASSLGRGADTQYF
TRBJ2-3,TRBV7-9,-,TRBD1,TGTGCCAGCAGCAGGCTTGGGACAGGGACCTTCTCCGCGCAGTATTTT,CASSRLGTGTFSAQYF
TRBJ2-7,TRBV19,few,TRBD1,TGTGCCAGTAGCCGGACAGGGGGCTACGAGCAGTACTTC,CASSRTGGYEQYF
TRBJ2-2,TRBV19,few,-,TGTGCCGGAGGGGGTTTCACCGGGGAGCTGTTTTTT,CAGGGFTGELFF
TRBJ1-2,TRBV21-1,few,-,TGTGCCAGCAGCAAAGCTAGCACAGGGTTCTATGGCTACACCTTC,CASSKASTGFYGYTF
TRBJ1-1,TRBV11-2,-,-,TGTGCCAGCGCGGGGTACAGTGGGAACACTGAAGCTTTCTTT,CASAGYSGNTEAFF
TRBJ2-7,TRBV5-1,-,-,TGCGCCAGCAGCTCTGGCGCGGGACCCCGGCACGAGCAGTACTTC,CASSSGAGPRHEQYF
TRBJ2-3,TRBV5-1,-,-,TGCGCCAGCAATCAGAGGGGCGGGATGACAGATACGCAGTATTTT,CASNQRGGMTDTQYF
TRBJ1-2,TRBV5-1,-,-,TGCGCCAGCAGCTTGTTGGAGGGCTATGGCTACACCTTC,CASSLLEGYGYTF
TRBJ2-7,TRBV15,few,TRBD1,TGTGCCACCAGCAGAAGGACAGGGATCACCTACGAGCAGTACTTC,CATSRRTGITYEQYF
TRBJ1-5,TRBV10-1,-,TRBD1,TGCGCCACCATTCCGCAACAGGGGGCATTAATCTGCAATCAGCCCCAGCATTTT,CATIPQQGALICNQPQHF
TRBJ1-2,TRBV6-5,few,-,TGTGCCAGCAGTTCGGAGAGATTCTATGGCTACACCTTC,CASSSERFYGYTF
TRBJ1-2,TRBV2,-,TRBD1,TGTGCCAGCAACGAAAGGGACAGGGTAACCGGCTACACCTTC,CASNERDRVTGYTF
TRBJ1-2,TRBV15,-,TRBD1,TGTGCCACCAGCAGGCGGGGGGGACAGAACAGTCGGGGCTACACCTTC,CATSRRGGQNSRGYTF
TRBJ2-7,TRBV7-2,once,-,TGTGCCAGCAGCTTAGACAGGTTGGTAGCCTACGAGCAGTACTTC,CASSLDRLVAYEQYF
TRBJ1-2,TRBV28,-,-,TGTGCCAGCAGGCCACAGGACCTAGTAGGCTACACCTTC,CASRPQDLVGYTF
TRBJ1-1,TRBV30,-,-,TGTGCCTGGAACAACGTGTGGGGGACTGAAGCTTTCTTT,CAWNNVWGTEAFF
TRBJ2-3,TRBV4-2,-,TRBD2,TGTGCCAGCAGCCAGGACGGACTAGCGGGGGGGCCTACGCAGTATTTT,CASSQDGLAGGPTQYF
TRBJ2-7,TRBV6-1,-,TRBD1,TGTGCCAGCAGTCAGGACAGGGTATACGAGCAGTACTTC,CASSQDRVYEQYF
TRBJ2-7,TRBV28,-,-,TGTGCCAGCAGTCGAACCCCCCTGGGGCAGGGGTCCTACGAGCAGTACTTC,CASSRTPLGQGSYEQYF
TRBJ2-5,TRBV28,-,TRBD1,TGTGCCATCCGAGACAGGGGCCGATGGGAGACCCAGTACTTC,CAIRDRGRWETQYF
TRBJ1-4,TRBV4-1,-,-,TGCGCCAGCAGCCGGGGCGGGTTTGCTAATGAAAAACTGTTTTTT,CASSRGGFANEKLFF
TRBJ1-5,TRBV18,-,TRBD1,TGTGCCAGCTCACTTGGACAGGATCAGCCCCAGCATTTT,CASSLGQDQPQHF
TRBJ2-3,TRBV19,-,-,TGTGCCAGTAGCCCCGGGGGCGTTGATACGCAGTATTTT,CASSPGGVDTQYF
TRBJ1-3,TRBV28,-,-,TGTGCCAGCGCTCCGGGCTCTGGAAACACCATATATTTT,CASAPGSGNTIYF